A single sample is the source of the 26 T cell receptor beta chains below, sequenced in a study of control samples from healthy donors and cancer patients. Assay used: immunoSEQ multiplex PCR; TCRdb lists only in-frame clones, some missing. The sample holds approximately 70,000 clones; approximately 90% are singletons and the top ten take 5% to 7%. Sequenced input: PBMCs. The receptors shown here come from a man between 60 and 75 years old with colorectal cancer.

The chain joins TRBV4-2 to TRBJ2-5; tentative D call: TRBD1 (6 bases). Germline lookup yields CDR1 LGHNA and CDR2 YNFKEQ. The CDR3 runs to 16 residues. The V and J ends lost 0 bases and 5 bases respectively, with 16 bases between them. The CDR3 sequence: CASSQDMDPQGETQYF. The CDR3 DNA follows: TGTGCCAGCAGCCAAGATATGGACCCCCAGGGGGAGACCCAGTACTTC.

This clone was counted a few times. CDR3 nucleotides: TGCGCCAGCAGCTTGGCCGCAGGGCTTAACACTGAAGCTTTCTTT. Protein sequence: CASSLAAGLNTEAFF. The chain recombines TRBV5-1 with TRBJ1-1, with D tentatively TRBD1 (5 bases). This CDR3 is built from 15 residues. Deletions cut 0 bases from V and 2 bases from J, with 11 bases between. CDR1 is SGHRS and CDR2 is YFSETQ in the germline V gene.

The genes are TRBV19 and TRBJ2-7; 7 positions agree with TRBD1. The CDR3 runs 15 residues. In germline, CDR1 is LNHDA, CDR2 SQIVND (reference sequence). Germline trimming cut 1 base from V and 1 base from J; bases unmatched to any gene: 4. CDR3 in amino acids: CASSIGTGVSYEQYF. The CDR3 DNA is TGTGCCAGTAGTATAGGGACAGGCGTTTCCTACGAGCAGTACTTC.

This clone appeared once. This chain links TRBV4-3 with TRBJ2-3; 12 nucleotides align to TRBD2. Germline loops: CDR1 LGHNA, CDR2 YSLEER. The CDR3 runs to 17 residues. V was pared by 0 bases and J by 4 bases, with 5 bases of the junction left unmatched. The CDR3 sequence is CASSQDRASGGADTQYF. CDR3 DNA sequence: TGCGCCAGCAGCCAAGATCGGGCTAGCGGGGGGGCAGATACGCAGTATTTT.

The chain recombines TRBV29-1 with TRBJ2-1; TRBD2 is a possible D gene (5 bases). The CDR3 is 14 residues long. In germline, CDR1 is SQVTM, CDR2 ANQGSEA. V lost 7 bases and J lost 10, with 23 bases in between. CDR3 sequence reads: CSGAPGPGTGEQFF. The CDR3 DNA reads TGCAGCGGAGCCCCGGGCCCAGGAACGGGGGAGCAGTTCTTC.

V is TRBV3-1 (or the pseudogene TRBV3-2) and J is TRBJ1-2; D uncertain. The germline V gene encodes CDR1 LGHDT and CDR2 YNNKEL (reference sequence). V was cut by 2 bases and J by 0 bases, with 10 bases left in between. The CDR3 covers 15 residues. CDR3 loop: CASSQWGRANYGYTF. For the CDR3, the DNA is TGTGCCAGCAGCCAATGGGGAAGAGCTAACTATGGCTACACCTTC.

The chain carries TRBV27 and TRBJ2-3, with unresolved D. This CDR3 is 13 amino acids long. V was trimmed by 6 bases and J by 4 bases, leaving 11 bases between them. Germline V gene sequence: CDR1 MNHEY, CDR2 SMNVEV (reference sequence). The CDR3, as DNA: TGTGCCAGCAGCTTTACCCCGGCAGATACGCAGTATTTT. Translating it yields CASSFTPADTQYF.

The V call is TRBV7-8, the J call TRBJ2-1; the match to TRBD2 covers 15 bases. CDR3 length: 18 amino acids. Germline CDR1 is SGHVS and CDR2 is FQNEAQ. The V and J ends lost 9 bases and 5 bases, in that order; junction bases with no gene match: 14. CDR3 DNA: TGTGCCAGTCTACTTGAGGGGACTAGCGGGGGGCTTCACAATGAGCAGTTCTTC. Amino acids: CASLLEGTSGGLHNEQFF.

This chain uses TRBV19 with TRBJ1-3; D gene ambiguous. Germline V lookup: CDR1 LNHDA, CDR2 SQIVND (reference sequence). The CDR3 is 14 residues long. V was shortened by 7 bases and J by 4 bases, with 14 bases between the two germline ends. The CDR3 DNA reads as TGTGCCAGTACTAACCAGGAGGGCGGAAACACCATATATTTT. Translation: CASTNQEGGNTIYF.

CDR3 DNA sequence: TGTGCCAGCAGCCAAAACCCAGGGTTGGGCACTGAAGCTTTCTTT. This encodes CASSQNPGLGTEAFF. The chain combines TRBV4-2 with TRBJ1-1, with a weak D call TRBD1 (5 bases). CDR3 length: 15 residues. Trimming took 2 bases from V and 4 from J, leaving 14 bases between them. The germline gives CDR1 LGHNA, CDR2 YNFKEQ.

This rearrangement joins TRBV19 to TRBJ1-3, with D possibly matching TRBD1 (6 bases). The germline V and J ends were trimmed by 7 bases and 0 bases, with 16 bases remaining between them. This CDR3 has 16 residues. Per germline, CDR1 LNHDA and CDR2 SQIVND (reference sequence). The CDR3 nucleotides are TGTGCCAGTAAGGACCGGGGGGCGAGCTCTGGAAACACCATATATTTT. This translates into CASKDRGASSGNTIYF.

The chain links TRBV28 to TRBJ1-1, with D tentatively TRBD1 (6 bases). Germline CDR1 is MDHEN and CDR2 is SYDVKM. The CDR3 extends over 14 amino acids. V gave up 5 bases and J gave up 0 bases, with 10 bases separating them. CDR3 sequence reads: CASSAGQMNTEAFF. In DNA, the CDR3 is TGTGCCAGCAGTGCGGGACAAATGAACACTGAAGCTTTCTTT.

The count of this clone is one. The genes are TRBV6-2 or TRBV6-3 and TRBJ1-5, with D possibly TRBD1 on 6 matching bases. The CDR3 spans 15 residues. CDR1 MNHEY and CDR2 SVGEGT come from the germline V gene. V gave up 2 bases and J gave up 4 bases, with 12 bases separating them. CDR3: CASSYGYRVNQPQHF. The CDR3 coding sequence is TGTGCCAGCAGTTACGGTTACAGGGTGAATCAGCCCCAGCATTTT.

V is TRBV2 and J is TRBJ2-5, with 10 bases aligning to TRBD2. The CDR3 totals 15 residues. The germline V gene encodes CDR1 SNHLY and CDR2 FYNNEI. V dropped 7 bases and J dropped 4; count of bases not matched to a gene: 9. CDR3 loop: CASTSGGNLGETQYF. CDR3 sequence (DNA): TGTGCCAGCACTAGCGGGGGAAACCTCGGAGAGACCCAGTACTTC.

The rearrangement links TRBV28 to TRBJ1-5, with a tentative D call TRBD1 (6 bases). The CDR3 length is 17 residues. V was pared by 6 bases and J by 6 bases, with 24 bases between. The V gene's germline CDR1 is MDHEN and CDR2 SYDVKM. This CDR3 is CASRPAGGGAAGQPQHF. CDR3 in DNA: TGTGCCAGCAGGCCGGCCGGGGGGGGCGCGGCGGGTCAGCCCCAGCATTTT.

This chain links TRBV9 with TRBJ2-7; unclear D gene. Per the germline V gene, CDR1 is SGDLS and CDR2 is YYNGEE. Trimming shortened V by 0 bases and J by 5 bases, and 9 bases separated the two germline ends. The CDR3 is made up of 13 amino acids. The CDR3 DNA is TGTGCCAGCAGCGTAGCGGTTAGGGACGAGCAGTACTTC. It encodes CASSVAVRDEQYF.

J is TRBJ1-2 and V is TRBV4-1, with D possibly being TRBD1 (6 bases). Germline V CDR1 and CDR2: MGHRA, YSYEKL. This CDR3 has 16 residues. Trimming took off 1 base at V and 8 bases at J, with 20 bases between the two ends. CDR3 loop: CASSQVGAGRFSGYTF. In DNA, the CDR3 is TGCGCCAGCAGCCAAGTGGGGGCAGGGAGGTTTTCCGGCTACACCTTC.

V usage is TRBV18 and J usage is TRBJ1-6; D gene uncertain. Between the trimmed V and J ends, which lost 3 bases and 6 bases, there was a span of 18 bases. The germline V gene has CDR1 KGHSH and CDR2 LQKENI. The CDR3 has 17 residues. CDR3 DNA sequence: TGTGCCAGCTCACCGATAGGAGCCCAGCAAGTTAATTCACCCCTCCACTTT. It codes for CASSPIGAQQVNSPLHF. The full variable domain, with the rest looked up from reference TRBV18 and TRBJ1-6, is NAGVMQNPRHLVRRRGQEARLRCSPMKGHSHVYWYRQLPEEGLKFMVYLQKENIIDESGMPKERFSAEFPKEGPSILRIQQVVRGDSAAYFCASSPIGAQQVNSPLHFGNGTRLTVT.

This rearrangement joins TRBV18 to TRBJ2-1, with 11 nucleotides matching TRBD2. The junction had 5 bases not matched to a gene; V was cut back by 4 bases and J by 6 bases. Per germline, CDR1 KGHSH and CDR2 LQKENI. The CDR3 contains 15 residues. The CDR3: CASSLPGLAVNEQFF. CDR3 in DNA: TGTGCCAGCTCACTCCCGGGACTAGCGGTCAATGAGCAGTTCTTC.

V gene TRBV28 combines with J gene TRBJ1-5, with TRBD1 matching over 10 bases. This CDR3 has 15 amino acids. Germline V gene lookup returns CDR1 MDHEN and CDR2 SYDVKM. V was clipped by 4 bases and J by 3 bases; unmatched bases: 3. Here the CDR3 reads CASSSGTGDNQPQHF. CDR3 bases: TGTGCCAGCAGTTCCGGGACAGGGGACAATCAGCCCCAGCATTTT.

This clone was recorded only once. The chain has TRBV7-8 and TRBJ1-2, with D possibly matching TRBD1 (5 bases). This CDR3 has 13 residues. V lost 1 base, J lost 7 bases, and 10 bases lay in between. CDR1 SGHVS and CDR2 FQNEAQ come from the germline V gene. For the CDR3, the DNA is TGTGCCAGCAGCTTAGGGGGGGTGACTGGCTACACCTTC. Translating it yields CASSLGGVTGYTF.

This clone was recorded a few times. Here the CDR3 reads CASSLYEKLFF. DNA of the CDR3: TGTGCCAGCAGTCTTTATGAAAAACTGTTTTTT. V and J are TRBV12-3 or TRBV12-4 and TRBJ1-4; D not certain. CDR3 length: 11 residues. V was clipped by 5 bases and J by 6 bases, with 4 bases between them.

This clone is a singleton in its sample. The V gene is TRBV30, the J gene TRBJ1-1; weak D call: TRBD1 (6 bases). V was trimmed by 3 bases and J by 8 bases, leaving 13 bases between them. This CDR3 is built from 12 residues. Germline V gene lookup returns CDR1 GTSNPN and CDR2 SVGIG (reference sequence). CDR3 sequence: CAWSRGQGEAFF. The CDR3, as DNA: TGTGCCTGGAGCCGGGGGCAGGGAGAAGCTTTCTTT.

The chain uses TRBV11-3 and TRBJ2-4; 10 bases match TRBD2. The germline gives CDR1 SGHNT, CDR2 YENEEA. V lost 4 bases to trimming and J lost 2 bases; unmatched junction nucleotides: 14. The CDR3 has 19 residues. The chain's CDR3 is CASSYPRGSGGATKNIQYF. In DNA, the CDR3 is TGTGCCAGCAGCTACCCTCGGGGGAGCGGGGGGGCTACCAAAAACATTCAGTACTTC.

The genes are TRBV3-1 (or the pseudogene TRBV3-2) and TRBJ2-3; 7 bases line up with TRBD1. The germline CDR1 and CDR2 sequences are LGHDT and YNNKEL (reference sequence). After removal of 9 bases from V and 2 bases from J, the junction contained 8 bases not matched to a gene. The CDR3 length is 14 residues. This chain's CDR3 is CASALGQYTDTQYF. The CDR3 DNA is TGTGCCAGTGCCCTGGGACAGTACACAGATACGCAGTATTTT.

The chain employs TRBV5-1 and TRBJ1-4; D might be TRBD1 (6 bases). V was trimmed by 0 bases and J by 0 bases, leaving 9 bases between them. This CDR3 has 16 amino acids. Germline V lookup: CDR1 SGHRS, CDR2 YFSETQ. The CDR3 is CASSLAGTTTNEKLFF. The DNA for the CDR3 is TGCGCCAGCAGCTTGGCTGGGACAACAACTAATGAAAAACTGTTTTTT. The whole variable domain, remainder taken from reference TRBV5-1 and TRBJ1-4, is KAGVTQTPRYLIKTRGQQVTLSCSPISGHRSVSWYQQTPGQGLQFLFEYFSETQRNKGNFPGRFSGRQFSNSRSEMNVSTLELGDSALYLCASSLAGTTTNEKLFFGSGTQLSVL.